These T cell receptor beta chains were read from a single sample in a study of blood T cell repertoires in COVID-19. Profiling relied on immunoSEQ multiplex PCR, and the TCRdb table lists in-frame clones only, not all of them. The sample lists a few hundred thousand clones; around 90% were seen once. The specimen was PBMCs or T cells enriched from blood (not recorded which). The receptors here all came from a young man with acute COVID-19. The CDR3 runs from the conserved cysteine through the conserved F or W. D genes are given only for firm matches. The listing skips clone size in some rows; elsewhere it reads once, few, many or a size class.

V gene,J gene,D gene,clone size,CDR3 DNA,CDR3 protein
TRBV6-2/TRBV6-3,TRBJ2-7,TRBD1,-,TGTGCCAGCAGTGACAGGGGGAGCTCCTACGAGCAGTACTTC,CASSDRGSSYEQYF
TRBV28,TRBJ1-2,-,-,TGTGCCAGCAGTTTGATAGGGGTCTATGGCTACACCTTC,CASSLIGVYGYTF
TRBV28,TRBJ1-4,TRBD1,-,TGTGCCAGCAGTGGGACAGGAACTAATGAAAAACTGTTTTTT,CASSGTGTNEKLFF
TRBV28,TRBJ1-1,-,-,TGTGCCAGCAGGGCGGACAGCATGAACACTGAAGCTTTCTTT,CASRADSMNTEAFF
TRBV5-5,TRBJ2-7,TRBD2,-,TGTGCCAGCAGCTTGTGGCCTAGCGGGAGTGGGAGCTCCTACGAGCAGTACTTC,CASSLWPSGSGSSYEQYF
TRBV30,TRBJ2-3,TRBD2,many,TGTGCCTGGACCCCAGCTGGGACTAGCCGGGATACGCAGTATTTT,CAWTPAGTSRDTQYF
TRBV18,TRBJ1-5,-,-,TGTGCCAGTTTAGACCGGGAGAACATGGGCAATCAGCCCCAGCATTTT,CASLDRENMGNQPQHF
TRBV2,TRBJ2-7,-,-,TGTGCCAGCAGTGAAAACAGCGGGTACTACGAGCAGTACTTC,CASSENSGYYEQYF
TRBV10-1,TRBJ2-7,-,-,TGCGCCAGCAGTGCCAGGGTCAACGAGCAGTACTTC,CASSARVNEQYF
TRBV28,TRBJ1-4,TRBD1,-,TGTGCCAGCAACGACAGGGGGCGCTTTGAAAAACTGTTTTTT,CASNDRGRFEKLFF
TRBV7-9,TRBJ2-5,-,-,TGTGCCAGCAGCTTAAATACTGAAGAGACCCAGTACTTC,CASSLNTEETQYF
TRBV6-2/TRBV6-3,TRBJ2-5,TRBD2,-,TGTGCCAGCAGTAGACTAGCCCAAGAGACCCAGTACTTC,CASSRLAQETQYF